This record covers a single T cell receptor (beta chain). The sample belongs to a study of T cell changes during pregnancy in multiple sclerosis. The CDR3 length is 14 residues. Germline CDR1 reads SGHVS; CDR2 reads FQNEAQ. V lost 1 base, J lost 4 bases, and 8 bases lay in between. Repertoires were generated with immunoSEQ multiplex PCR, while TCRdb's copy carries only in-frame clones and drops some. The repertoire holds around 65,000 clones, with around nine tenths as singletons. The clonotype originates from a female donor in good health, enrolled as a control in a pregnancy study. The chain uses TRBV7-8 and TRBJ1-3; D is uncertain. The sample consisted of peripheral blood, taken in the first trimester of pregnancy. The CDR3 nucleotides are TGTGCCAGCAGCTTAGGCCTAGCAGGAAACACCATATATTTT. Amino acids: CASSLGLAGNTIYF.